This TCR beta chain was sequenced for a study of T-cell reconstitution after alpha-beta-depleted transplantation in children. As regards this clonotype: No antigen is known for it.

Study-wide findings and caveats: T-cell numbers and diversity one year post-transplant derived largely from freshly generated T cells. Alpha-beta T cells about two months after transplant reportedly derived from several hundred expanded graft clones.

After removal of 8 bases from V and 10 bases from J, the junction contained 11 bases not matched to a gene. Germline V gene lookup returns CDR1 LGHNA and CDR2 YNFKEQ. The CDR3 spans 14 residues. For TCRbeta, the library was prepared with unique molecular identifiers. A single record per CDR3 protein comes from TCRdb applying MiXCR to the PCR reads. The table lists about 7,700 distinct CDR3 sequences, about 13% of them singletons. The specimen was PBMCs, mostly from graft donor cells, collected 60 days after TCRalphabeta/CD19-depleted stem cell transplant. V gene TRBV4-2 combines with J gene TRBJ2-1; 10 bases agree with TRBD2. This receptor was obtained from a patient aged 2 to 9 who had a stem cell transplant for inherited bone marrow failure, so the T cells may come from the graft donor. CDR3 in DNA: TGTGCCAGCGGCCCGGGGCTAGCGGGAGTGGAGCAGTTCTTC. Amino acid sequence: CASGPGLAGVEQFF.